The 15 T cell receptor beta chains in this list originate from one sample, sequenced in a study of cytomegalovirus exposure and HLA in healthy donors. PCR was performed using 60 Vbeta and 13 Jbeta primers. Some clones are missing from TCRdb's copy, which holds only in-frame ones; the method was immunoSEQ multiplex PCR. Among around 59,000 clones listed, 80% were seen once. The sample comprised PBMCs. Receptors originate from a woman aged 40 to 50 in good health and CMV-seronegative.

The chain employs TRBV15 and TRBJ1-1; D unclear. Germline values: CDR1 LNHNV, CDR2 YYDKDF (reference sequence). The germline V and J ends were trimmed by 9 bases and 0 bases, with 11 bases remaining between them. The CDR3 has 13 amino acids. CDR3 in DNA: TGTGCCACTTTGGAGAGCATGAACACTGAAGCTTTCTTT. Its translation is CATLESMNTEAFF.

In this sample, this clone turned up a few times. This sequence joins TRBV7-8 and TRBJ2-3, with D possibly being TRBD1 (6 bases). The germline gives CDR1 SGHVS, CDR2 FQNEAQ. This CDR3 comprises 13 residues. V was shortened by 2 bases and J by 5 bases, with 8 bases between the two germline ends. CDR3 residues: CASSLWGQDTQYF. The CDR3 coding sequence is TGTGCCAGCAGCTTATGGGGACAAGATACGCAGTATTTT.

In this sample, this clone turned up a few times. The V call is TRBV5-1, the J call TRBJ2-2; 12 bases map to TRBD2. The J segment lost 4 bases and the V segment lost 0 bases, leaving 4 bases of the junction unmatched. The CDR3 is 17 amino acids. CDR1 is SGHRS, CDR2 YFSETQ, per germline. The chain's CDR3 is CASSLGLAGVATGELFF. The CDR3 region has the DNA TGCGCCAGCAGCTTGGGACTAGCGGGAGTGGCCACCGGGGAGCTGTTTTTT.

The rearrangement uses TRBV29-1 and TRBJ2-4, with no clear D. V gave up 0 bases and J gave up 5 bases, with 5 bases separating them. The CDR3 is made up of 12 amino acids. From germline, CDR1 is SQVTM and CDR2 ANQGSEA. The CDR3 nucleotides are TGCAGCGTTGAAGATGGCCAAAACATTCAGTACTTC. Its translation: CSVEDGQNIQYF.

This clone was recorded once. This chain links TRBV5-1 with TRBJ2-3; possible D gene TRBD2, 6 bases. The V and J ends lost 5 bases and 2 bases respectively, with 9 bases between them. The CDR3 is 13 residues long. Looked up from germline, CDR1 is SGHRS and CDR2 is YFSETQ. The CDR3 DNA follows: TGCGCCAGCAGTAAGCGGGCCACAGATACGCAGTATTTT. It translates to CASSKRATDTQYF.

The chain is built from TRBV27 and TRBJ2-5; TRBD2 matches 8 bases. CDR1 and CDR2 from the germline V gene are MNHEY and SMNVEV (reference sequence). This CDR3 is built from 17 residues. Germline trimming cut 6 bases from V and 5 bases from J; bases unmatched to any gene: 17. The CDR3 nucleotides read TGTGCCAGCAGCCCACTATTTTCGGCGGGAGGATGGGAGACCCAGTACTTC. Amino acids: CASSPLFSAGGWETQYF.

This chain uses TRBV2 with TRBJ2-7, with 8 bases lining up with TRBD2. The trim removed 2 bases at V and 6 bases at J, leaving 9 bases unmatched. The CDR3 contains 15 residues. CDR1 is SNHLY, CDR2 FYNNEI, per germline. CDR3 in DNA: TGTGCCAGCAGTGAACAGGCAGCGGGAGCGGGCGAGCAGTACTTC. It translates to CASSEQAAGAGEQYF.

This clone has a single count. The chain combines TRBV15 with TRBJ2-1, with TRBD1 matching over 7 bases. CDR3 length: 16 residues. Losses at the gene ends were 0 bases for V and 4 bases for J; bases not matched to a gene: 6. Germline V gene data show CDR1 as LNHNV and CDR2 as YYDKDF (reference sequence). The CDR3 DNA reads as TGTGCCACCAGCAGAGATCGACAGGGTCTATACAATGAGCAGTTCTTC. This codes for CATSRDRQGLYNEQFF.

The chain employs TRBV4-1 and TRBJ1-4; maybe TRBD1 (6 bases). This CDR3 region has 13 residues. Trimming pared 4 bases from V and 8 bases from J, leaving 11 bases between. Germline assignment: CDR1 MGHRA and CDR2 YSYEKL. The CDR3 DNA reads as TGCGCCAGCAGCCGGACAGTAGGAGAAAAACTGTTTTTT. Translated, it gives CASSRTVGEKLFF.

CDR3 amino acids: CASSLSWRESTYEQYF. CDR3 DNA: TGTGCCAGCAGTTTATCTTGGCGGGAGAGTACCTACGAGCAGTACTTC. The chain uses TRBV28 and TRBJ2-7; 7 positions match TRBD2. This CDR3 is built from 16 residues. The germline CDR1 and CDR2 sequences are MDHEN and SYDVKM. V dropped 1 base and J dropped 2; count of bases not matched to a gene: 8.

This clone was found once. This sequence joins TRBV6-6 and TRBJ1-1; no definite D call. CDR1 and CDR2 from the germline V gene are MNHNY and SVGAGI (reference sequence). The CDR3 loop spans 13 amino acids. The V end was cut by 11 bases, the J end by 2 bases, with 15 bases between. The DNA of the CDR3 is TGTGCCTCACAAGGTCGGGTAAACACTGAAGCTTTCTTT. It translates to CASQGRVNTEAFF.

This clone has a handful of counts. V and J are TRBV28 and TRBJ2-5, with 8 positions matching TRBD2. The CDR3 is made up of 14 amino acids. V lost 5 bases, J lost 1 base, and 3 bases stayed unmatched. Germline V lookup: CDR1 MDHEN, CDR2 SYDVKM. CDR3 nucleotides: TGTGCCAGCAGTAGCGGGAGTTCCCAAGAGACCCAGTACTTC. Translating gives CASSSGSSQETQYF.

V usage is TRBV2 and J usage is TRBJ1-1; no definite D call. CDR3 length equals 12 residues. Germline loops: CDR1 SNHLY, CDR2 FYNNEI. V lost 5 bases to trimming and J lost 3 bases, with 7 bases between them. The CDR3 coding sequence is TGTGCCAGCAGTCGCGGGGACACTGAAGCTTTCTTT. This codes for CASSRGDTEAFF. Combining the CDR3 with reference TRBV2 and TRBJ1-1 gives the whole variable domain EPEVTQTPSHQVTQMGQEVILRCVPISNHLYFYWYRQILGQKVEFLVSFYNNEISEKSEIFDDQFSVERPDGSNFTLKIRSTKLEDSAMYFCASSRGDTEAFFGQGTRLTVV.

The gene calls are TRBV10-3 and TRBJ1-5, with D unclear. V was trimmed by 4 bases and J by 5 bases, leaving 9 bases between them. Germline loops: CDR1 ENHRY, CDR2 SYGVKD. This CDR3 contains 13 residues. The CDR3 here is CAISVGQDQPQHF. The CDR3 DNA reads TGTGCCATCAGTGTCGGTCAGGATCAGCCCCAGCATTTT.

This clone was seen more than once but under ten times. The gene calls are TRBV6-5 and TRBJ2-1; 7 positions match TRBD1. The CDR3 has 14 residues. Trimming cost V 8 bases and J 1 base; bases outside gene matches: 5. The germline V gene has CDR1 MNHEY and CDR2 SVGAGI. The CDR3 loop reads CASSRDRSYNEQFF. In DNA, the CDR3 is TGTGCCAGCTCGAGGGACAGATCCTACAATGAGCAGTTCTTC.